The source of this T cell receptor beta chain is a study of beta chain features in type 1 diabetes. Study-wide findings and caveats: The study found moderately but significantly shorter TCRB CDR3s in all four CD4+ subsets of Type 1 diabetes patients.

A remark on this clone: The antigen is unknown.

cDNA synthesis used the whole RNA isolate, giving expressed TCRB sequences. Clones were sequenced by immunoSEQ multiplex PCR, and TCRdb holds only the in-frame ones, with some missing. Of about 150,000 clones listed, approximately 9% are singletons. The source material was central memory CD4+ T cells from blood. The clonotype comes from a woman in her late teens or twenties in good health.

CDR3 in DNA: TGCGCCAGCAGCGAGGGACAGGGGGCTGACCAGCCCCAGCATTTT. Translating gives CASSEGQGADQPQHF. V and J are TRBV4-1 and TRBJ1-5; TRBD1 aligns across 12 bases. Unmatched junction bases numbered 6, after V lost 5 bases and J lost 7 bases. Germline CDR1 MGHRA, CDR2 YSYEKL. This CDR3 is built from 15 residues.